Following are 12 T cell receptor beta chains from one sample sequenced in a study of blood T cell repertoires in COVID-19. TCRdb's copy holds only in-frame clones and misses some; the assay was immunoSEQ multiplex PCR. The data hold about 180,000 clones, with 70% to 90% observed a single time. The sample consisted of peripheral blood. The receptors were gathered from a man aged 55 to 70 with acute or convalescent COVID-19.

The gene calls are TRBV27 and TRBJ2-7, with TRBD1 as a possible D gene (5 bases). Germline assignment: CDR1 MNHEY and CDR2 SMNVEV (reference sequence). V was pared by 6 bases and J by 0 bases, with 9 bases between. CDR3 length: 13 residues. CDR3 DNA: TGTGCCAGCAGGCAGACAGACTCCTACGAGCAGTACTTC. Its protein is CASRQTDSYEQYF.

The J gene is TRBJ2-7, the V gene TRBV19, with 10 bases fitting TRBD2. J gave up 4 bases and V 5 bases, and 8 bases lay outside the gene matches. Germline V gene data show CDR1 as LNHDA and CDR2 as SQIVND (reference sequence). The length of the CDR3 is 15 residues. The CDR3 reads CASSALTSGVYEQYF. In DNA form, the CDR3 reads TGTGCCAGTAGTGCGCTAACTAGCGGGGTTTACGAGCAGTACTTC. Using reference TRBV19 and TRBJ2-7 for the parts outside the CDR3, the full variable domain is DGGITQSPKYLFRKEGQNVTLSCEQNLNHDAMYWYRQDPGQGLRLIYYSQIVNDFQKGDIAEGYSVSREKKESFPLTVTSAQKNPTAFYLCASSALTSGVYEQYFGPGTRLTVT.

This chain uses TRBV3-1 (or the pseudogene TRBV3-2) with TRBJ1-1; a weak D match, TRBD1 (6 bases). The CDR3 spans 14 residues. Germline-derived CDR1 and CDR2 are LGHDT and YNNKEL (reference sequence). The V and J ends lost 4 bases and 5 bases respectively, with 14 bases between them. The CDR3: CASSLTGIGTEAFF. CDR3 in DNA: TGTGCCAGCAGCCTAACAGGGATAGGAACTGAAGCTTTCTTT.

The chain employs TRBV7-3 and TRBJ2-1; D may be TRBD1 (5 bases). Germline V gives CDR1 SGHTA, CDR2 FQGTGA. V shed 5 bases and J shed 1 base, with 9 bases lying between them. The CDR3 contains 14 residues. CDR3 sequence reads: CASSLKGSYNEQFF. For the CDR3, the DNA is TGTGCCAGCAGCCTAAAGGGGTCCTACAATGAGCAGTTCTTC.

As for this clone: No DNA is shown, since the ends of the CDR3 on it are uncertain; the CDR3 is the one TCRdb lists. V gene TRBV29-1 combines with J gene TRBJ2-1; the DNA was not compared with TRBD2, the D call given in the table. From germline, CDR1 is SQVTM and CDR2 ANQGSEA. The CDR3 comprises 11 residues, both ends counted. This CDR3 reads CSVAEGTTAFF.

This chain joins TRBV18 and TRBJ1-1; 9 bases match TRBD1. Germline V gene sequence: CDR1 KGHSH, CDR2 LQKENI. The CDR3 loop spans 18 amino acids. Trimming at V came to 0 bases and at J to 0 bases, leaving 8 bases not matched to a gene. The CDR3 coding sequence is TGTGCCAGCTCACCACCGGTGGACAGGGGCCGTATGAACACTGAAGCTTTCTTT. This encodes CASSPPVDRGRMNTEAFF.

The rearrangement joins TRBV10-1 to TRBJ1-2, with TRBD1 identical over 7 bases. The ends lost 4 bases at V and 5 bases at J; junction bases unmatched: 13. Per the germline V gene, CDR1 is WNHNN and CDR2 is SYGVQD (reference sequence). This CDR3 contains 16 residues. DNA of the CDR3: TGCGCCAGCAGTGGGACAGGCAGGGCCCCCCTTTATGGCTACACCTTC. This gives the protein CASSGTGRAPLYGYTF.

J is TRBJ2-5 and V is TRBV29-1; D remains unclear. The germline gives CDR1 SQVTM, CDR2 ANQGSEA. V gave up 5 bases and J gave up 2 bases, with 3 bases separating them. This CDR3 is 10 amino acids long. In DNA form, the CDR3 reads TGCAGCGTTTCACAAGAGACCCAGTACTTC. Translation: CSVSQETQYF.

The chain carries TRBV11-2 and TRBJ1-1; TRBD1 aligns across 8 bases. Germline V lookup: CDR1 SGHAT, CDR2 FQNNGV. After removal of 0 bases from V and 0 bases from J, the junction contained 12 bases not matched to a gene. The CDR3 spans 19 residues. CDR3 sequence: CASSLDQVARQGLNTEAFF. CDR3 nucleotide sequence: TGTGCCAGCAGCTTAGATCAGGTAGCCCGACAGGGGCTGAACACTGAAGCTTTCTTT.

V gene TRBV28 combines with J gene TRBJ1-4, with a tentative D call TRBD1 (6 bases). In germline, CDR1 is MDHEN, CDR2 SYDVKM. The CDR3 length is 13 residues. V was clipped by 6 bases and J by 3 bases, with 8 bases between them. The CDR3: CASRTGPNEKLFF. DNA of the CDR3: TGTGCCAGCAGGACAGGACCTAATGAAAAACTGTTTTTT.

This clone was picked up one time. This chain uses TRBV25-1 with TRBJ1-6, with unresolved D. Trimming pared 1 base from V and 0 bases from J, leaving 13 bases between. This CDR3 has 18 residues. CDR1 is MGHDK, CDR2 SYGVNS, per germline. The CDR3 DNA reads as TGTGCCAGCAGTGAATCCCCAGGCCTGAGCTCCTATAATTCACCCCTCCACTTT. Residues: CASSESPGLSSYNSPLHF. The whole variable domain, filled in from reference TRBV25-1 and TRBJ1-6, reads EADIYQTPRYLVIGTGKKITLECSQTMGHDKMYWYQQDPGMELHLIHYSYGVNSTEKGDLSSESTVSRIRTEHFPLTLESARPSHTSQYLCASSESPGLSSYNSPLHFGNGTRLTVT.

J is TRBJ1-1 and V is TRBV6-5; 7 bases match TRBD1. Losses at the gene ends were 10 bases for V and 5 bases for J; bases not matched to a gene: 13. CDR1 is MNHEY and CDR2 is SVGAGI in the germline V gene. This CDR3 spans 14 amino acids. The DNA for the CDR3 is TGTGCCACCTCAACCGACAGGGTTGATACTGAAGCTTTCTTT. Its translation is CATSTDRVDTEAFF.